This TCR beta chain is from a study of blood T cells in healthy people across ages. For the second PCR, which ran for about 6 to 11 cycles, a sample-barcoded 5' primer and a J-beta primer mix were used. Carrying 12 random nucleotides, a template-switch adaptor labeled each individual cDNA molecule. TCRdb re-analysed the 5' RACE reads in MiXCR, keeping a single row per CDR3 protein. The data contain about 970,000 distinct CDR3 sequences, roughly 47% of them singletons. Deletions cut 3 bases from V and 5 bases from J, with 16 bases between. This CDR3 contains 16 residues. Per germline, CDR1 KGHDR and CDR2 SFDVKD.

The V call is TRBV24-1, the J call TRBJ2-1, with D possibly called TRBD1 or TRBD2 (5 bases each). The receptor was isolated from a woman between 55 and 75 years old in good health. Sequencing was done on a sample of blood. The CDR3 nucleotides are TGTGCCACCAGTGATAGCCCAGGGAGCGTGGACAATGAGCAGTTCTTC. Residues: CATSDSPGSVDNEQFF.